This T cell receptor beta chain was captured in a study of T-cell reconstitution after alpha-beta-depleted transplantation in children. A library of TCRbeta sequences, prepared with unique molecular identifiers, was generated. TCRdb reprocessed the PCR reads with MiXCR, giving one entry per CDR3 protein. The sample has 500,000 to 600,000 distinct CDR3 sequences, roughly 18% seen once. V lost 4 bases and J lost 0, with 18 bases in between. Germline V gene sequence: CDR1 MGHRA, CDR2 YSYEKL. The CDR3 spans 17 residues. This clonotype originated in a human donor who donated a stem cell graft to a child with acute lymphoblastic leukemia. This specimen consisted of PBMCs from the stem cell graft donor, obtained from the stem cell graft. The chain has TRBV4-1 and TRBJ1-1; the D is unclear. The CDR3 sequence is CASSPQEVVSVNTEAFF. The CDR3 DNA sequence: TGCGCCAGCAGCCCTCAGGAGGTTGTCTCCGTGAACACTGAAGCTTTCTTT.